A single sample is the source of the 32 T cell receptor beta chains below, sequenced in a study of control samples from healthy donors and cancer patients. Here immunoSEQ multiplex PCR was the method, and the copy in TCRdb shows in-frame clones only, minus some. The listing contains around 190,000 clones. The material sequenced was blood. The source of these receptors is a woman younger than 45 in good health.

The J gene is TRBJ1-1, the V gene TRBV24-1, with D perhaps TRBD1 (5 bases). The germline gives CDR1 KGHDR, CDR2 SFDVKD. Trimming pared 5 bases from V and 6 bases from J, leaving 12 bases between. The CDR3 spans 13 residues. CDR3 nucleotides: TGTGCCACCAGTGCCCATGGGGACCCTGAAGCTTTCTTT. Encoded protein: CATSAHGDPEAFF.

V is TRBV7-2 and J is TRBJ2-1, with 11 bases that match TRBD2. This CDR3 region has 15 residues. The germline gives CDR1 SGHTA, CDR2 FQGNSA. V shed 8 bases, J shed 1 base, and the junction held 4 bases outside the gene matches. The CDR3 spells CASGSSGGSYNEQFF. DNA of the CDR3: TGTGCCAGCGGATCTAGCGGGGGGTCCTACAATGAGCAGTTCTTC. Complete variable domain (other parts from reference TRBV7-2 and TRBJ2-1): GAGVSQSPSNKVTEKGKDVELRCDPISGHTALYWYRQSLGQGLEFLIYFQGNSAPDKSGLPSDRFSAERTGGSVSTLTIQRTQQEDSAVYLCASGSSGGSYNEQFFGPGTRLTVL.

This chain connects TRBV11-2 to TRBJ2-2; D remains ambiguous. Looked up from germline, CDR1 is SGHAT and CDR2 is FQNNGV. This CDR3 is 16 amino acids long. V was clipped by 0 bases and J by 4 bases, with 12 bases between them. This chain's CDR3 is CASSLEVLGSTGELFF. The CDR3 nucleotides are TGTGCCAGCAGCTTAGAGGTTCTGGGTTCCACCGGGGAGCTGTTTTTT.

The chain uses TRBV9 and TRBJ2-3; D is unresolved. Germline V gives CDR1 SGDLS, CDR2 YYNGEE. V was trimmed by 2 bases and J by 1 base, leaving 14 bases between them. The CDR3 length is 16 residues. CDR3 in DNA: TGTGCCAGCAGCGTCAGACTCCCATGGGGCACAGATACGCAGTATTTT. Translating it yields CASSVRLPWGTDTQYF.

The chain joins TRBV6-5 to TRBJ1-3; D remains unclear. CDR1 is MNHEY, CDR2 SVGAGI, per germline. The CDR3 extends over 14 amino acids. Deletions cut 2 bases from V and 1 base from J, with 6 bases between. The CDR3 nucleotides are TGTGCCAGCAGTTACAGAGAATCTGGAAACACCATATATTTT. Translation gives CASSYRESGNTIYF.

The chain uses TRBV6-5 and TRBJ1-5, with D possibly being TRBD1 (6 bases). There are 13 residues in the CDR3. The V end lost 6 bases, the J end lost 4 bases, and 10 bases lay between the germline ends. Germline CDR1 is MNHEY and CDR2 is SVGAGI. CDR3 amino acids: CASSPDRNQPQHF. The DNA for the CDR3 is TGTGCCAGCAGCCCGGACAGAAATCAGCCCCAGCATTTT.

The V call is TRBV10-3, the J call TRBJ1-1, with D perhaps TRBD1 (6 bases). Germline CDR1 reads ENHRY; CDR2 reads SYGVKD. The germline V and J ends were trimmed by 7 bases and 5 bases, with 20 bases remaining between them. The CDR3 contains 15 residues. CDR3 sequence reads: CAITEPGAGQTEAFF. DNA for the CDR3: TGTGCCATCACCGAGCCGGGGGCCGGACAAACTGAAGCTTTCTTT.

In the case of this clone: Distinct nucleotide sequences in the sample also encode this CDR3. The J gene is TRBJ1-1, the V gene TRBV19; a possible D gene is TRBD1 (5 bases). This CDR3 has 13 amino acids. V was trimmed by 3 bases and J by 5 bases, leaving 10 bases between them. CDR1 is LNHDA, CDR2 SQIVND, per germline (reference sequence). The CDR3 DNA is TGTGCCAGTAGTATGGGGGGATGGACTGAAGCTTTCTTT. It specifies CASSMGGWTEAFF.

The chain has TRBV6-5 and TRBJ2-7, with 8 positions matching TRBD1. Trimming removed 6 bases from V and 6 bases from J; junction bases left unmatched: 7. This CDR3 is 13 amino acids long. CDR1 and CDR2 (germline): MNHEY, SVGAGI. For the CDR3, the DNA is TGTGCCAGCAGACCGACAGGGGTCGGCGAGCAGTACTTC. Its protein is CASRPTGVGEQYF.

The chain is built from TRBV6-6 and TRBJ1-3; no definite D call. This CDR3 has 15 residues. Germline assignment: CDR1 MNHNY and CDR2 SVGAGI (reference sequence). Between the trimmed V and J ends, which lost 6 bases and 0 bases, there was a span of 12 bases. In DNA, the CDR3 is TGTGCCAGCAGCTACGGGCCCCTCTCTGGAAACACCATATATTTT. Protein product: CASSYGPLSGNTIYF.

The CDR3 loop is CASSLRQAGANVLTF. For the CDR3, the DNA is TGTGCCAGCAGTTTACGGCAGGCTGGGGCCAACGTCCTGACTTTC. The rearrangement uses TRBV28 and TRBJ2-6; D is undetermined. The V gene's germline CDR1 is MDHEN and CDR2 SYDVKM. Trimming removed 2 bases from V and 2 bases from J, with 7 bases in between. This CDR3 spans 15 amino acids.

The chain has TRBV18 and TRBJ1-6, with D unresolved. Germline CDR1 reads KGHSH; CDR2 reads LQKENI. Between the trimmed V and J ends, which lost 6 bases and 6 bases, there was a span of 18 bases. The CDR3 spans 16 residues. CDR3 in amino acids: CASSTSTPNGNSPLHF. DNA of the CDR3: TGTGCCAGCTCTACTTCCACCCCCAATGGTAATTCACCCCTCCACTTT.

The rearrangement links TRBV27 to TRBJ1-1, with D possibly matching TRBD1 (6 bases). CDR3 length: 13 amino acids. CDR1 is MNHEY and CDR2 is SMNVEV in the germline V gene (reference sequence). Trimming took 8 bases from V and 9 from J, leaving 19 bases between them. CDR3 residues: CASGIRPGHKAFF. CDR3 nucleotide sequence: TGTGCCAGCGGAATTAGACCGGGACATAAAGCTTTCTTT.

The CDR3 coding sequence is TGTGCCAGCAGTTTAGGGTTAGGCTACACCTTC. Protein: CASSLGLGYTF. The chain is built from TRBV12-3 or TRBV12-4 and TRBJ1-2; D remains unclear. Trimming removed 1 base at V and 8 bases at J, with 5 bases between. The CDR3 length is 11 residues.

This chain connects TRBV6-6 to TRBJ1-1, with D uncertain. The CDR3 sequence is 14 residues long. Deletions cut 4 bases from V and 3 bases from J, with 12 bases between. CDR1 is MNHNY and CDR2 is SVGAGI in the germline V gene (reference sequence). This CDR3 is CASSSHDQYTEAFF. The CDR3 region has the DNA TGTGCCAGCAGTTCCCACGACCAATACACTGAAGCTTTCTTT.

The chain uses TRBV19 and TRBJ1-1; maybe TRBD1 (5 bases). Trimming removed 4 bases from V and 1 base from J, with 10 bases in between. The CDR3 has 14 residues. Germline V gene sequence: CDR1 LNHDA, CDR2 SQIVND (reference sequence). In DNA form, the CDR3 reads TGTGCCAGTAGTAGTTCAGGGTGGAACACTGAAGCTTTCTTT. Protein sequence: CASSSSGWNTEAFF.

V is TRBV6-1 and J is TRBJ1-5, with D hard to call. The CDR3 sequence is 14 residues long. In germline, CDR1 is MNHNS, CDR2 SASEGT. Trimming removed 3 bases at V and 7 bases at J, with 13 bases between. This CDR3 is CASSDRIPGQPQHF. The CDR3 DNA reads as TGTGCCAGCAGTGATCGGATCCCTGGGCAGCCCCAGCATTTT.

The CDR3 loop reads CASSLGSSGDGYTF. CDR3 in DNA: TGTGCCAGCAGCCTGGGATCGTCCGGAGATGGCTACACCTTC. This chain connects TRBV7-8 to TRBJ1-2; D is ambiguous. This CDR3 is 14 amino acids long. V lost 5 bases to trimming and J lost 6 bases, with 16 bases between them. Germline CDR1 SGHVS, CDR2 FQNEAQ.

V gene TRBV5-6 combines with J gene TRBJ1-1; 9 bases agree with TRBD1. V shed 0 bases, J shed 10 bases, and the junction held 7 bases outside the gene matches. The CDR3 has 14 residues. Germline V lookup: CDR1 SGHDT, CDR2 YYEEEE. The CDR3 DNA reads TGTGCCAGCAGCTTGGGGACAGGGGAGTACGGAGCTTTCTTT. Its protein product is CASSLGTGEYGAFF. The full variable domain, completed using reference TRBV5-6 and TRBJ1-1, is DAGVTQSPTHLIKTRGQQVTLRCSPKSGHDTVSWYQQALGQGPQFIFQYYEEEERQRGNFPDRFSGHQFPNYSSELNVNALLLGDSALYLCASSLGTGEYGAFFGQGTRLTVV.

The rearrangement joins TRBV27 to TRBJ2-7, with 7 bases that match TRBD1. The CDR3 runs 13 residues. J gave up 2 bases and V 3 bases, and 1 base lay outside the gene matches. Germline CDR1 reads MNHEY; CDR2 reads SMNVEV (reference sequence). Here the CDR3 reads CASSLQGAYEQYF. The CDR3 DNA is TGTGCCAGCAGTTTGCAGGGGGCCTACGAGCAGTACTTC.

The genes are TRBV28 and TRBJ1-2; 7 bases are a match to TRBD1. Trimming removed 5 bases from V and 4 bases from J; junction bases left unmatched: 13. CDR3 length: 16 amino acids. From germline, CDR1 is MDHEN and CDR2 SYDVKM. CDR3 in DNA: TGTGCCAGCAGTATCCTACAGGGGAATACCCTCTATGGCTACACCTTC. As protein: CASSILQGNTLYGYTF.

J is TRBJ1-6 and V is TRBV5-4; 9 bases fit TRBD1. J lost 7 bases, V lost 0 bases, and 5 bases had no gene match. This CDR3 has 16 amino acids. Germline CDR1 SGHNT, CDR2 YYREEE (reference sequence). The CDR3 here is CASSLAGTGPNSPLHF. The CDR3 coding sequence is TGTGCCAGCAGCTTGGCCGGGACAGGGCCCAATTCACCCCTCCACTTT. Drawing the rest from reference TRBV5-4 and TRBJ1-6, the complete variable domain is ETGVTQSPTHLIKTRGQQVTLRCSSQSGHNTVSWYQQALGQGPQFIFQYYREEENGRGNFPPRFSGLQFPNYSSELNVNALELDDSALYLCASSLAGTGPNSPLHFGNGTRLTVT.

The chain employs TRBV7-3 and TRBJ1-3; weak D call: TRBD1 (5 bases). V lost 1 base and J 2 bases, leaving 12 bases between the germline ends. Germline CDR1 SGHTA, CDR2 FQGTGA. The CDR3 spans 16 residues. CDR3 in DNA: TGTGCCAGCAGCTTAAACCAGGGCATCGCTGGAAACACCATATATTTT. Amino acids: CASSLNQGIAGNTIYF. Full variable domain (missing parts from reference TRBV7-3 and TRBJ1-3): GAGVSQTPSNKVTEKGKYVELRCDPISGHTALYWYRQSLGQGPEFLIYFQGTGAADDSGLPNDRFFAVRPEGSVSTLKIQRTERGDSAVYLCASSLNQGIAGNTIYFGEGSWLTVV.

The chain links TRBV7-8 to TRBJ1-4, with D maybe TRBD1 (5 bases). Trimming took off 0 bases at V and 7 bases at J, with 6 bases between the two ends. The CDR3 has 13 residues. CDR1 is SGHVS, CDR2 FQNEAQ, per germline. CDR3 sequence reads: CASSLAQGEKLFF. CDR3 DNA: TGTGCCAGCAGCTTAGCTCAGGGTGAAAAACTGTTTTTT.

The rearrangement joins TRBV6-2 or TRBV6-3 to TRBJ1-6, with 8 bases fitting TRBD1. The length of the CDR3 is 14 residues. Trimming at V came to 6 bases and at J to 9 bases, leaving 7 bases not matched to a gene. CDR1 is MNHEY, CDR2 SVGEGT, per germline. CDR3 nucleotide sequence: TGTGCCAGCAGCCTGGACAGGGAAATTTCACCCCTCCACTTT. Translation: CASSLDREISPLHF.

The J gene is TRBJ2-5, the V gene TRBV14; D uncertain. Germline V gives CDR1 SGHDN, CDR2 FVKESK. V was clipped by 4 bases and J by 5 bases, with 11 bases between them. The CDR3 has 13 residues. The CDR3 region is CASSPPMEETQYF. Here the CDR3 DNA reads TGTGCCAGCAGCCCCCCGATGGAGGAGACCCAGTACTTC.

The chain links TRBV28 to TRBJ2-5; D not certain. Trimming stripped 7 bases from V and 0 bases from J, with 9 bases between. Germline V gene data show CDR1 as MDHEN and CDR2 as SYDVKM. This CDR3 has 13 residues. CDR3 protein: CASKSSNQETQYF. The CDR3 nucleotides are TGTGCCAGCAAATCTAGTAACCAAGAGACCCAGTACTTC.

The chain combines TRBV3-1 (or the pseudogene TRBV3-2) with TRBJ1-2, with 9 bases fitting TRBD1. The germline gives CDR1 LGHDT, CDR2 YNNKEL (reference sequence). The CDR3 loop spans 13 amino acids. Losses at the gene ends were 7 bases for V and 7 bases for J; bases not matched to a gene: 7. The CDR3 DNA follows: TGTGCCAGCACCCGGACAGGGGAGGGTGGCTACACCTTC. Amino acids: CASTRTGEGGYTF.

The rearrangement uses TRBV4-1 and TRBJ2-7, with D perhaps given as TRBD1 or TRBD2 (5 bases each). The CDR3 has 15 amino acids. V was shortened by 0 bases and J by 7 bases, with 16 bases between the two germline ends. Germline-derived CDR1 and CDR2 are MGHRA and YSYEKL. CDR3 sequence (DNA): TGCGCCAGCAGCCAAGATCGGGGACGGTTAACAGAGCAGTACTTC. Protein product: CASSQDRGRLTEQYF.

V and J are TRBV6-5 and TRBJ2-2; the match to TRBD1 covers 10 bases. Germline values: CDR1 MNHEY, CDR2 SVGAGI. After removal of 7 bases from V and 6 bases from J, the junction contained 5 bases not matched to a gene. CDR3 size: 14 residues. The CDR3 DNA is TGTGCCAGCACCAAAGGACAGGGGGCCGGGGAGCTGTTTTTT. This sequence encodes CASTKGQGAGELFF.

The genes are TRBV6-4 and TRBJ2-7; TRBD1 aligns across 7 bases. This CDR3 region has 19 residues. In germline, CDR1 is MRHNA, CDR2 SNTAGT. With V trimmed by 2 bases and J by 4 bases, 20 bases remained unmatched. CDR3 loop: CASSDPTPEMAGGKYEQYF. CDR3 coding DNA: TGTGCCAGCAGTGACCCCACCCCGGAAATGGCAGGGGGAAAGTACGAGCAGTACTTC.

The V call is TRBV14, the J call TRBJ2-3, with D possibly matching TRBD2 (7 bases). The V and J ends lost 5 bases and 4 bases respectively, with 16 bases between them. This CDR3 has 15 residues. Germline V gene sequence: CDR1 SGHDN, CDR2 FVKESK. The CDR3 loop reads CASSVWGGNADTQYF. The CDR3 nucleotides are TGTGCCAGCAGCGTGTGGGGGGGCAATGCAGATACGCAGTATTTT.